These 18 T cell receptor beta chains came from one sample sequenced in a study of CXCR3-negative and CXCR3-positive naive CD8 T cells. Study-level findings and limits: CXCR3-positive naive cells had TRB CDR3s that were more hydrophobic than CXCR3-negative naive cells had.

The libraries of TRB cDNA were constructed through 5' RACE using UMI labels. From the 5' RACE reads, TCRdb lists one entry per CDR3 protein and no DNA. This sample lists around 140,000 distinct CDR3 sequences; its ten largest clones have 0.41%. Their antigens are not known. The specimen was naive CXCR3+ CD8+ T cells from blood. Described subset: CD45RO-CCR7+CD27+CD95- naive CD8+ T cells expressing CXCR3 (TNR3+). The receptors were gathered from a human donor in good health. Some clones in this sample may be carry-over from other donors' samples.

This chain joins TRBV29-1 and TRBJ2-3; the TCRdb D gene call, TRBD2, has no DNA to confirm it. The CDR3 length is 15 residues. CDR1 is SQVTM and CDR2 is ANQGSEA in the germline V gene. CDR3 residues: CSVDGAGDPSDTQYF.

This chain joins TRBV28 and TRBJ2-2; absent DNA, TCRdb's TRBD1 call cannot be checked. The CDR3 contains 13 residues. Germline V CDR1 and CDR2: MDHEN, SYDVKM. The CDR3 region is CASTGGWAGELFF.

The V and J genes are TRBV21-1 and TRBJ2-7. TRBV21-1 corresponds to a pseudogene. The CDR3 has 14 residues. CDR3: CASSKDNTDREQYF.

CDR3 residues: CASSLASSGTYEQYF. V is TRBV13 and J is TRBJ2-7; lacking DNA, the TRBD2 call made by TCRdb goes unchecked. The CDR3 sequence is 15 residues long. Germline V CDR1 and CDR2: PRHDT, FYEKMQ (reference sequence).

This chain connects TRBV7-9 to TRBJ1-1; TCRdb's D call of TRBD1 is untestable without DNA. The CDR3 is made up of 15 amino acids. Germline CDR1 is SEHNR and CDR2 is FQNEAQ (reference sequence). CDR3 residues: CASSLEFRENTEAFF.

The rearrangement joins TRBV7-9 to TRBJ2-5; TCRdb's assignment of TRBD1 cannot be checked, as there is no DNA. This CDR3 is built from 15 residues. Germline lookup yields CDR1 SEHNR and CDR2 FQNEAQ (reference sequence). The CDR3 loop is CASSLGQADYWTQYF.

V usage is TRBV19 and J usage is TRBJ2-7; the TCRdb call, TRBD1, lacks DNA for checking. CDR3 size: 12 residues. Per germline, CDR1 LNHDA and CDR2 SQIVND (reference sequence). CDR3: CASGQTSYEQYF. The whole variable domain, filled in from reference TRBV19 and TRBJ2-7, reads DGGITQSPKYLFRKEGQNVTLSCEQNLNHDAMYWYRQDPGQGLRLIYYSQIVNDFQKGDIAEGYSVSREKKESFPLTVTSAQKNPTAFYLCASGQTSYEQYFGPGTRLTVT.

This sequence joins TRBV2 and TRBJ2-1; TCRdb reports TRBD2, a call that lacks DNA to check it against. Germline-derived CDR1 and CDR2 are SNHLY and FYNNEI. The CDR3 extends over 16 amino acids. The CDR3 reads CAISAGGYTSLDEQFF.

This chain links TRBV6-5 with TRBJ1-2. The CDR3 spans 14 residues. Per the germline V gene, CDR1 is MNHEY and CDR2 is SVGAGI. CDR3 loop: CASSYSSPNYGYTF.

CDR3 region: CASGLDAPGLATWRYEQYF. V is TRBV12-5 and J is TRBJ2-7; TCRdb returns TRBD2, unconfirmable since there is no DNA. The CDR3 is 19 residues long. The germline gives CDR1 LGHNT, CDR2 FRNRAP.

V gene TRBV7-9 combines with J gene TRBJ2-1; the TCRdb D gene call, TRBD2, has no DNA to confirm it. Germline V gives CDR1 SEHNR, CDR2 FQNEAQ (reference sequence). CDR3 length: 16 amino acids. The CDR3 loop is CASSLGSGGLNNEQFF.

This chain joins TRBV28 and TRBJ2-2; TCRdb names TRBD2, which stays unverified in the absence of DNA. The CDR3 extends over 12 amino acids. Germline lookup yields CDR1 MDHEN and CDR2 SYDVKM. CDR3 protein: CATLTSPGELFF.

The chain couples TRBV7-9 to TRBJ2-3. Germline assignment: CDR1 SEHNR and CDR2 FQNEAQ (reference sequence). The CDR3 has 13 amino acids. CDR3 sequence: CASSLSHPDTQYF. The full variable domain, with the rest looked up from reference TRBV7-9 and TRBJ2-3, is DTGVSQNPRHKITKRGQNVTFRCDPISEHNRLYWYRQTLGQGPEFLTYFQNEAQLEKSRLLSDRFSAERPKGSFSTLEIQRTEQGDSAMYLCASSLSHPDTQYFGPGTRLTVL.

The J gene is TRBJ2-1, the V gene TRBV28. The CDR3 is 11 residues long. Germline CDR1 MDHEN, CDR2 SYDVKM. The CDR3 protein is CASSLASEQFF.

The rearrangement uses TRBV6-6 and TRBJ1-2; checking the TCRdb D call of TRBD1 is not possible without DNA. The CDR3 length is 13 residues. Germline CDR1 reads MNHNY; CDR2 reads SVGAGI (reference sequence). The CDR3 spells CASSYSPFYGYTF.

CDR3 protein: CASGRDYANTGELFF. V gene TRBV12-3 or TRBV12-4 combines with J gene TRBJ2-2; TCRdb designates TRBD2, a call that cannot be tested without DNA. This CDR3 comprises 15 residues.

This CDR3 reads CASSFLGVGEQYF. V gene TRBV7-6 combines with J gene TRBJ2-7. The germline V gene has CDR1 SGHVS and CDR2 FNYEAQ. The CDR3 loop spans 13 amino acids.

The rearrangement uses TRBV9 and TRBJ2-7; TCRdb names TRBD1, which stays unverified in the absence of DNA. The CDR3 is made up of 15 amino acids. From germline, CDR1 is SGDLS and CDR2 YYNGEE. This CDR3 reads CASSTRTGGNYEQYF.